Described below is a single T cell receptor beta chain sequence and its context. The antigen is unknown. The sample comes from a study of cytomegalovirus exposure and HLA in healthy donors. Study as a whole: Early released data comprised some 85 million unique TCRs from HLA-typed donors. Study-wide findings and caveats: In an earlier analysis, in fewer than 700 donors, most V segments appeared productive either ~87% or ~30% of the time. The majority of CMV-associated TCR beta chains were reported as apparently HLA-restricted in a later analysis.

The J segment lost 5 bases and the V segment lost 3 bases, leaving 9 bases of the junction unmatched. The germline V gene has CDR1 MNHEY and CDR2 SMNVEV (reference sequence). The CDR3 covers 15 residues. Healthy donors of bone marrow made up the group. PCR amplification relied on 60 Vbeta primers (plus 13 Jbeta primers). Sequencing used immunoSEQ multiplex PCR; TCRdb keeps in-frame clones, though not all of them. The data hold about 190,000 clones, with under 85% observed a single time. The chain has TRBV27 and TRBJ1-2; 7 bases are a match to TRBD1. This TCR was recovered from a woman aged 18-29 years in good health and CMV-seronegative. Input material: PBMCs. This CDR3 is CASSFTGADGYGYTF. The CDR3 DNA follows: TGTGCCAGCAGTTTCACAGGGGCCGACGGATATGGCTACACCTTC.